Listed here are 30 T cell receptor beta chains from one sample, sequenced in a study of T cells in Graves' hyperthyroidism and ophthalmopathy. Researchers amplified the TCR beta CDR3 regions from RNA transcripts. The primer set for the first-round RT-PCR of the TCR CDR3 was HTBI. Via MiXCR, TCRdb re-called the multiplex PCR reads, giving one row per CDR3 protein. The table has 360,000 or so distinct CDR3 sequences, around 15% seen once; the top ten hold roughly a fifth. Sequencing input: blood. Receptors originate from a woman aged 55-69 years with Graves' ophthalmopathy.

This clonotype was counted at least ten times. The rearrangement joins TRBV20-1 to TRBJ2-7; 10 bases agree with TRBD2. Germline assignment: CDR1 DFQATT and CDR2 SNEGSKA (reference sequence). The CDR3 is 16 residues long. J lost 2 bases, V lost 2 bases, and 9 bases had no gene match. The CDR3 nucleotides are TGCAGTGCTAGACCGGTCCTAGCGGGAGATCCCTACGAGCAGTACTTC. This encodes CSARPVLAGDPYEQYF.

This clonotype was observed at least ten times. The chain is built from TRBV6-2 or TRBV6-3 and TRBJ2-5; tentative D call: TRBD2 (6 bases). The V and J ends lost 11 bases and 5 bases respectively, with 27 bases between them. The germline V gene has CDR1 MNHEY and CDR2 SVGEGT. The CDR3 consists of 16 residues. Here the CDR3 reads CASESHRLDGDETQYF. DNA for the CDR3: TGTGCCTCCGAATCCCATAGACTAGACGGTGACGAGACCCAGTACTTC.

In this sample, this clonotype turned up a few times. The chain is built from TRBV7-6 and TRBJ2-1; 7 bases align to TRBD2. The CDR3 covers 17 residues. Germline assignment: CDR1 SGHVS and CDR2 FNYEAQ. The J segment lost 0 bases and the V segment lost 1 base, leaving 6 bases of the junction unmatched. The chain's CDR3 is CASSLGPGGGSYNEQFF. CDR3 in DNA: TGTGCCAGCAGCTTAGGGCCCGGCGGGGGCTCCTACAATGAGCAGTTCTTC.

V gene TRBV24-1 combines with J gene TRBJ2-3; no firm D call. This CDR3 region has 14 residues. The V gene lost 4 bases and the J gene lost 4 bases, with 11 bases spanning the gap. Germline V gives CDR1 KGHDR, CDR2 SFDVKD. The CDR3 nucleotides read TGTGCCACCAGTGAGGCTGACCTGGCAGATACGCAGTATTTT. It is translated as CATSEADLADTQYF.

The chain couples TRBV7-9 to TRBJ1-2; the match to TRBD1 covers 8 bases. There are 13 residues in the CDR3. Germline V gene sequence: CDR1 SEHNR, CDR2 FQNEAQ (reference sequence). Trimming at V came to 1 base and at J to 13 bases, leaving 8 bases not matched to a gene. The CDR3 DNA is TGTGCCAGCAGCTTAGGCCAGGGGGCACCCCCCACCTTC. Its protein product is CASSLGQGAPPTF.

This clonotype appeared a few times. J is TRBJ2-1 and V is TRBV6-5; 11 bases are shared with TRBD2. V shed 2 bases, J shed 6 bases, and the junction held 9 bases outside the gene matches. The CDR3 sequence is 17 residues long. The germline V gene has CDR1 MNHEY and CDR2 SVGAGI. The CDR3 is CASSYGASGRSRNEQFF. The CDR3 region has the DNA TGTGCCAGCAGTTACGGGGCTAGCGGGAGGAGTCGCAATGAGCAGTTCTTC.

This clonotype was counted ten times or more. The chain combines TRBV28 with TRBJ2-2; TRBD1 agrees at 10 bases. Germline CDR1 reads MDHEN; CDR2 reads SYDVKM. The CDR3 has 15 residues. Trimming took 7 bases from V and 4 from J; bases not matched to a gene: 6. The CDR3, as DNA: TGTGCCAGCAAGAGACAGGGGGCGCGCACCGGGGAGCTGTTTTTT. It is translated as CASKRQGARTGELFF.

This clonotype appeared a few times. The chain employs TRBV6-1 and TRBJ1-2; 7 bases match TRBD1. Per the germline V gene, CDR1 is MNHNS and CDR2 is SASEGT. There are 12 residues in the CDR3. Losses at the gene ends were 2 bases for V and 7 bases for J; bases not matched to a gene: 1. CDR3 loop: CASSEHRGGYTF. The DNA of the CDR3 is TGTGCCAGCAGTGAACACAGGGGTGGCTACACCTTC.

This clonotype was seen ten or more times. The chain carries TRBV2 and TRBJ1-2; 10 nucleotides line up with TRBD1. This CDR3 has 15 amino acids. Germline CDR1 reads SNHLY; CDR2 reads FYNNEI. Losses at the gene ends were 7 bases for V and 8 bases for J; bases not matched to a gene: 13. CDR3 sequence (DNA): TGTGCCAGCACTAGCCGGGACAGGGGTTTAGGGGGCTACACCTTC. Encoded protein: CASTSRDRGLGGYTF.

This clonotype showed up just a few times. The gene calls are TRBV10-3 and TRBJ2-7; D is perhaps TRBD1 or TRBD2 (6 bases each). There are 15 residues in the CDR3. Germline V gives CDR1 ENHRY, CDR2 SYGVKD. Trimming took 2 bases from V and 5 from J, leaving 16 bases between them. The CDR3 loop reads CAISETVRGPNEQYF. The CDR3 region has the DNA TGTGCCATCAGTGAGACGGTCCGGGGGCCGAACGAGCAGTACTTC.

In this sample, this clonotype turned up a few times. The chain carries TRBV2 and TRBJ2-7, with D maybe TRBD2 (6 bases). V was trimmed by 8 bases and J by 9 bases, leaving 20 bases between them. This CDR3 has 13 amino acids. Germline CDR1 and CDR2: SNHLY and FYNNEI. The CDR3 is CASAPGRGSLQYF. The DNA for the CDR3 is TGTGCCAGCGCTCCGGGACGGGGGTCCCTGCAGTACTTC. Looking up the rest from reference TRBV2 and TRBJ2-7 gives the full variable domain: EPEVTQTPSHQVTQMGQEVILRCVPISNHLYFYWYRQILGQKVEFLVSFYNNEISEKSEIFDDQFSVERPDGSNFTLKIRSTKLEDSAMYFCASAPGRGSLQYFGPGTRLTVT.

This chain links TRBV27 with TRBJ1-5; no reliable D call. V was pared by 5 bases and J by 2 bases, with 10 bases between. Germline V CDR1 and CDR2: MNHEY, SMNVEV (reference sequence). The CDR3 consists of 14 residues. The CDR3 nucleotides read TGTGCCAGCAGTCCGATCGGCGGCAATCAGCCCCAGCATTTT. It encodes CASSPIGGNQPQHF.

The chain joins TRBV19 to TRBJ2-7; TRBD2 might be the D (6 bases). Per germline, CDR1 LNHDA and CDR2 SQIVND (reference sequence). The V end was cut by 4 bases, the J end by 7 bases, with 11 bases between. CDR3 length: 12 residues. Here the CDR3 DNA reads TGTGCCAGTAGTAGACGGGACTCTGAGCAGTACTTC. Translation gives CASSRRDSEQYF.

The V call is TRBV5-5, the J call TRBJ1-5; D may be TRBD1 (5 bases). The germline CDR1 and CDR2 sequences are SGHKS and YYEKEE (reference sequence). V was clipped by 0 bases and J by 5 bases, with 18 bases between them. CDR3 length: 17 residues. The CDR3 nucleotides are TGTGCCAGCAGCTTGGCCTTTGCAGGGCCAGGCTATCAGCCCCAGCATTTT. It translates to CASSLAFAGPGYQPQHF.

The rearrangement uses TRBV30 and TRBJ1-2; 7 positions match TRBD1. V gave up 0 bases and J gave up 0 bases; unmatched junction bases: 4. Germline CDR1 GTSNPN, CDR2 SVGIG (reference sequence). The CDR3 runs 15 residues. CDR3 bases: TGTGCCTGGAGTGTAAAGGGGGCCACTAACTATGGCTACACCTTC. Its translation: CAWSVKGATNYGYTF.

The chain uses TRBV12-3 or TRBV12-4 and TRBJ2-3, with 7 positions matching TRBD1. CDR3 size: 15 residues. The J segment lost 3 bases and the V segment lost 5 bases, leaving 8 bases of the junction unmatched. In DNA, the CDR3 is TGTGCCAGCAGTCGCTCGACAGGGTGGACAGATACGCAGTATTTT. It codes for CASSRSTGWTDTQYF.

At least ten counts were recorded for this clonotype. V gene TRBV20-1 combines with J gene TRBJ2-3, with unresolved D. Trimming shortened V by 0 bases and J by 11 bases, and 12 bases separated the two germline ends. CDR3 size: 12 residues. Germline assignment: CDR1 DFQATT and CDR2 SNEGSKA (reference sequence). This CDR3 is CSARDQAVRQYF. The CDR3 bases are TGCAGTGCTAGAGATCAAGCTGTCAGGCAGTATTTT.

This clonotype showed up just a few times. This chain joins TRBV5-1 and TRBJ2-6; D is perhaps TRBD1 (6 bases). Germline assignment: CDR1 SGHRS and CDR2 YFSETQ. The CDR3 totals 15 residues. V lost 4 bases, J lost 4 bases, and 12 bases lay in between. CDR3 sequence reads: CASSPTGNGANVLTF. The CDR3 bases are TGCGCCAGCAGCCCTACAGGGAACGGGGCCAACGTCCTGACTTTC. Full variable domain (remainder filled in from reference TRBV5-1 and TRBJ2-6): KAGVTQTPRYLIKTRGQQVTLSCSPISGHRSVSWYQQTPGQGLQFLFEYFSETQRNKGNFPGRFSGRQFSNSRSEMNVSTLELGDSALYLCASSPTGNGANVLTFGAGSRLTVL.

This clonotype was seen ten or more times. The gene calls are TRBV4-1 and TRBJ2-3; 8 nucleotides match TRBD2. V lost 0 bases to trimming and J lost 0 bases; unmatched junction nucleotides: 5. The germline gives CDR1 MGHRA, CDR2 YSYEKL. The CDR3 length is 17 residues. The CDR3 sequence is CASSQDRAGGSTDTQYF. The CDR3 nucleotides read TGCGCCAGCAGCCAAGATAGGGCGGGAGGAAGCACAGATACGCAGTATTTT.

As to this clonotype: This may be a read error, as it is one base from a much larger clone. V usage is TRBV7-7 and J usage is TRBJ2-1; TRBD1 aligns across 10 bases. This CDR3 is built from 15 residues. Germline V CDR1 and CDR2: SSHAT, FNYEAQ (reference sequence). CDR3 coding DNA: TGTACTAGCAGCTTCTTGGCGGGACAGGGGAATGAGCAGTTCTTC. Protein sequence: CTSSFLAGQGNEQFF.

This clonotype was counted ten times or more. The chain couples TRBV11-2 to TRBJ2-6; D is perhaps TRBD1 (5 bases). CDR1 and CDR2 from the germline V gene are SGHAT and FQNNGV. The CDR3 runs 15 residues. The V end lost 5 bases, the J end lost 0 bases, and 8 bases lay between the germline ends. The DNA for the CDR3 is TGTGCCAGCAGCCACGACAGCTCTGGGGCCAACGTCCTGACTTTC. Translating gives CASSHDSSGANVLTF.

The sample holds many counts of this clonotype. The CDR3 spells CASSQLAGDEQFF. For the CDR3, the DNA is TGTGCCAGCAGCCAGCTAGCGGGAGATGAGCAGTTCTTC. The gene calls are TRBV3-1 and TRBJ2-1, with TRBD2 identical over 10 bases. Germline assignment: CDR1 LGHDT and CDR2 YNNKEL (reference sequence). This CDR3 is built from 13 residues. Trimming took 3 bases from V and 8 from J; bases not matched to a gene: 1.

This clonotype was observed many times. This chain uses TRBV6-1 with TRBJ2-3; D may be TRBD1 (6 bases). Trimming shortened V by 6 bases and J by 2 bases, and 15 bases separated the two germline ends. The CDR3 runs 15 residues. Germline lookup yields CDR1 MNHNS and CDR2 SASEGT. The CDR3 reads CASSRGGSATDTQYF. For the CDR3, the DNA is TGTGCCAGCAGCCGAGGGGGTTCGGCCACAGATACGCAGTATTTT.

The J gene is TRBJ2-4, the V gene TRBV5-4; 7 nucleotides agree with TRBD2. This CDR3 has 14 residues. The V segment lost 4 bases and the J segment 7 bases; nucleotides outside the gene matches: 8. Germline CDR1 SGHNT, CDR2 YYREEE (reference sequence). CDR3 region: CASSVRESANIQYF. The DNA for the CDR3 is TGTGCCAGCAGCGTGCGGGAGAGTGCGAACATTCAGTACTTC.

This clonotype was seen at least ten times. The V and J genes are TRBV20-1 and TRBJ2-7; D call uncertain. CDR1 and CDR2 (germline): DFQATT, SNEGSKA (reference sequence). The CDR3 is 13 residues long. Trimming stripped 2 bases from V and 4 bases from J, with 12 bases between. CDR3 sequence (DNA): TGCAGTGCTAGACTCTCTTGGGAATACGAGCAGTACTTC. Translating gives CSARLSWEYEQYF.

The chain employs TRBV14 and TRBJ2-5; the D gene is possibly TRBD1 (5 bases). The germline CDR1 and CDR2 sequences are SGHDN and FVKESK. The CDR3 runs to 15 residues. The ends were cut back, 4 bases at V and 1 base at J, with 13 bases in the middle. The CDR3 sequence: CASSRTTGAQETQYF. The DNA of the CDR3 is TGTGCCAGCAGCCGGACGACTGGGGCCCAAGAGACCCAGTACTTC. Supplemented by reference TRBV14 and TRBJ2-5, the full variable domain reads EAGVTQFPSHSVIEKGQTVTLRCDPISGHDNLYWYRRVMGKEIKFLLHFVKESKQDESGMPNNRFLAERTGGTYSTLKVQPAELEDSGVYFCASSRTTGAQETQYFGPGTRLLVL.

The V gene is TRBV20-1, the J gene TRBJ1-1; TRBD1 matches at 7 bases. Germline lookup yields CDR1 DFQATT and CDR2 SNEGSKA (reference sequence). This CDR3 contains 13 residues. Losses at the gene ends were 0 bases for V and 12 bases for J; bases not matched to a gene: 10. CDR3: CSARDQGVHITFF. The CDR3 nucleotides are TGCAGTGCTAGAGATCAGGGGGTGCACATTACTTTCTTT.

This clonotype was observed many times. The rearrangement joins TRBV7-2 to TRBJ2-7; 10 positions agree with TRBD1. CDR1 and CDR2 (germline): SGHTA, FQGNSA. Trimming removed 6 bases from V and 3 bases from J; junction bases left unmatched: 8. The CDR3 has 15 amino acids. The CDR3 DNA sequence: TGTGCCAGCAGTCAGATCAGGGACAGGGGCTACGAGCAGTACTTC. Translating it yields CASSQIRDRGYEQYF.

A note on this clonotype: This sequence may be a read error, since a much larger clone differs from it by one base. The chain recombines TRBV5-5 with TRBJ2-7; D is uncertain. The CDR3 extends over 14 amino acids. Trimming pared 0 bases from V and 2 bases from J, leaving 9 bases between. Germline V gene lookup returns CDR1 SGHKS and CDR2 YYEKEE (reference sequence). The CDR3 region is CASSLVRTTYEQYF. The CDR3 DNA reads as TGTGCCAGCAGCTTGGTGAGGACCACCTACGAGCAGTACTTC. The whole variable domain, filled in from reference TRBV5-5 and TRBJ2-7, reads DAGVTQSPTHLIKTRGQQVTLRCSPISGHKSVSWYQQVLGQGPQFIFQYYEKEERGRGNFPDRFSARQFPNYSSELNVNALLLGDSALYLCASSLVRTTYEQYFGPGTRLTVT.

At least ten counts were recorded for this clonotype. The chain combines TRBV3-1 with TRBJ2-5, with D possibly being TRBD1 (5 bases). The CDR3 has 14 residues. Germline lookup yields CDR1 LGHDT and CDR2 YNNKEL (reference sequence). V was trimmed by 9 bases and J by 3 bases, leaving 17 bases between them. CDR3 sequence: CASRLAGRKETQYF. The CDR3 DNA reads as TGTGCCAGTCGATTGGCAGGGCGGAAAGAGACCCAGTACTTC.